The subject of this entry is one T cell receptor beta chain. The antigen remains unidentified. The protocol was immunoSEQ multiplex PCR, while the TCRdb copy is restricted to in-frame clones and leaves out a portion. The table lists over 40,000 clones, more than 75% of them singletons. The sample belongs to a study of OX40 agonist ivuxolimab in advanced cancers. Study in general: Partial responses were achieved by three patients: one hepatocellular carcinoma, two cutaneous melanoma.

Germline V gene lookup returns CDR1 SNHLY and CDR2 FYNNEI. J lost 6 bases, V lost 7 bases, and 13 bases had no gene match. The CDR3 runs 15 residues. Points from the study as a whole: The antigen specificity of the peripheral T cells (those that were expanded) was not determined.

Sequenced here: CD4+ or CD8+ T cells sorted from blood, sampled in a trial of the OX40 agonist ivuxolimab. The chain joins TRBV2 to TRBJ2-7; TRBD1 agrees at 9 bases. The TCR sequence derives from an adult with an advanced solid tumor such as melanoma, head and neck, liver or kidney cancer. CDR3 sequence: CASINLADRGPEQYF. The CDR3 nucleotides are TGTGCCAGCATAAACTTGGCGGACAGGGGACCCGAGCAGTACTTC.